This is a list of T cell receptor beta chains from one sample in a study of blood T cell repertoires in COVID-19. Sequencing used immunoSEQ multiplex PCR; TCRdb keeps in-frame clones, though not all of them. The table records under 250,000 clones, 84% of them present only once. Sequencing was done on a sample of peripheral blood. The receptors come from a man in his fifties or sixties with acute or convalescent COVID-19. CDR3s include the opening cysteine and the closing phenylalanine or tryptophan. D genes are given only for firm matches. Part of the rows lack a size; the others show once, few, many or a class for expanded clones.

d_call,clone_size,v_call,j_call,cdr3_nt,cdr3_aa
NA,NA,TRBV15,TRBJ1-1,TGTGCCACCAGCAGAGATCAGGGGCCGGGCACTGAAGCTTTCTTT,CATSRDQGPGTEAFF
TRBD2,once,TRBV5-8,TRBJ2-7,TGTGCCAGCAGCCGGACTAGCGGGGGCCCATACGAGCAGTACTTC,CASSRTSGGPYEQYF
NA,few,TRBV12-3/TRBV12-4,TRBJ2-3,TGTGCCAGCAGCCCAACAGGGAATACGCAGTATTTT,CASSPTGNTQYF
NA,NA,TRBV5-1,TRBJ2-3,TGCGCCAGCAGCTGGGGAGCCCAGCAGACCATGCGCACAGATACGCAGTATTTT,CASSWGAQQTMRTDTQYF
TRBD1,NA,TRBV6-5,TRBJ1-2,TGTGCCAGCAGTCCCTCGACAGGGGCCTATGGCTACACCTTC,CASSPSTGAYGYTF
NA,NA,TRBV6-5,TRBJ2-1,TGTGCCAGCAGTTCCGGAGAAGAAAGCAATGAGCAGTTCTTC,CASSSGEESNEQFF
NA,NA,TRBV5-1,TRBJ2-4,TGCGCCAGCAGCTTGGGGACAGTCAGCCCAAACGCCTACTTC,CASSLGTVSPNAYF
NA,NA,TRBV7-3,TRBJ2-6,TGTGCCAGCAGCTCCTACTCTGGGGCCAACGTCCTGACTTTC,CASSSYSGANVLTF
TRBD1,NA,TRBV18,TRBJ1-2,TGTGCCAGCTCACCAGGCCCGGGACAGCGCCTAAGGGGCTATGGCTACACCTTC,CASSPGPGQRLRGYGYTF
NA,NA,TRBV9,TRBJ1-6,TGTGCCAGCAGCGTAGGCGGGCAGCCGAATAATTCACCCCTCCACTTT,CASSVGGQPNNSPLHF
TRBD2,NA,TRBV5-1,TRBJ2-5,TGCGCCAGCAGCTTGCGAGCGGGACAAGAGACCCAGTACTTC,CASSLRAGQETQYF
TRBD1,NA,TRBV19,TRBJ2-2,TGTGCCAGTAGTATATCGGGACAGAGCACCGGGGAGCTGTTTTTT,CASSISGQSTGELFF
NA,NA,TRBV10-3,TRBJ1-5,TGTGCCATCAGACACCAGGGGAATAGCAATCAGCCCCAGCATTTT,CAIRHQGNSNQPQHF
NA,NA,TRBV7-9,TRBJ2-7,TGTGCCAGCAGCCCTAGGGCGGGGGCCCTTACCTACGAGCAGTACTTC,CASSPRAGALTYEQYF